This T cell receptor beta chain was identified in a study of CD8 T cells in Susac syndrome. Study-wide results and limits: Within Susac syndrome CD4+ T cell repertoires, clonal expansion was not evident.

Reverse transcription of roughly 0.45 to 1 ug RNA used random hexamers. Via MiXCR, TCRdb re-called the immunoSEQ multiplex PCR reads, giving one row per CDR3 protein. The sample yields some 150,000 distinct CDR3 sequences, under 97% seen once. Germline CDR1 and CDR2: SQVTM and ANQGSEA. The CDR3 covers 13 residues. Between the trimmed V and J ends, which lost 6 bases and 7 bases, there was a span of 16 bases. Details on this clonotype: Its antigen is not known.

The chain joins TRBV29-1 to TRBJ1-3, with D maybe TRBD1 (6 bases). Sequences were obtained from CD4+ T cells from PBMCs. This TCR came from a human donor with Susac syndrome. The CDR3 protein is CSVKGGVLNTIYF. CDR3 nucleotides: TGCAGCGTCAAAGGGGGGGTACTCAACACCATATATTTT.